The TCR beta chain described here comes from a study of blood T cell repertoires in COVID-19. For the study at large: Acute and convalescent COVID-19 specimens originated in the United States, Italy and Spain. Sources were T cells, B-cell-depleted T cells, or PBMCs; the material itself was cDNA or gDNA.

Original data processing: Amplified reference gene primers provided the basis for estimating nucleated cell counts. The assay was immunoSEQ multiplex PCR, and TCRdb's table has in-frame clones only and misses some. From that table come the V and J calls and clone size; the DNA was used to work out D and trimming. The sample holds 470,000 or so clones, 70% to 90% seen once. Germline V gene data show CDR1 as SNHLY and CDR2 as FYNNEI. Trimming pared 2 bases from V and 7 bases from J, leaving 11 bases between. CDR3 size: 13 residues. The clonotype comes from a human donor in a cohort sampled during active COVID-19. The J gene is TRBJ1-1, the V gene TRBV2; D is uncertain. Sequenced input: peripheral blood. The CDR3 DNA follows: TGTGCCAGCAGTGAAATGGGAGCTAATGAAGCTTTCTTT. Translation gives CASSEMGANEAFF.